This TCR beta chain appears in the sequencing data of a study of vaccination and CD4 T cells after COVID-19. As for the study in general: Once diagnosed, patients had post-COVID samples drawn a median approximately 93 days later (range 35 to 161).

Treatment of the sample: approximately nine-day PBMC culture with coronavirus spike peptide pools or control peptides (ViraFEST assay). ViraFEST sequenced TCRs after peptide-pool expansion of antigen-specific T cells. This clonotype was seen only a few times. Its matching antigen is unknown. The CDR3 has 13 residues. Per germline, CDR1 MNHNS and CDR2 SASEGT. The V gene lost 5 bases and the J gene lost 4 bases, with 11 bases spanning the gap. Oncomine TCR Beta short-read sequencing was applied to DNA from cultured CD4+ T cells. Someone extracted genomic DNA from cultured CD4+ T cells. MiXCR, applied by TCRdb to the PCR reads, yields one record per CDR3 protein. This table holds 15,000 or so distinct CDR3 sequences, about 29% found once.

The sample taken for sequencing was cultured CD4+ T cells from blood. This clonotype was sampled from a human donor with COVID-19. The V gene is TRBV6-1, the J gene TRBJ1-2; perhaps TRBD1 as D (5 bases). This CDR3 reads CASSTTDIYGYTF. The CDR3 DNA sequence: TGTGCCAGCAGTACCACGGACATCTATGGCTACACCTTC.